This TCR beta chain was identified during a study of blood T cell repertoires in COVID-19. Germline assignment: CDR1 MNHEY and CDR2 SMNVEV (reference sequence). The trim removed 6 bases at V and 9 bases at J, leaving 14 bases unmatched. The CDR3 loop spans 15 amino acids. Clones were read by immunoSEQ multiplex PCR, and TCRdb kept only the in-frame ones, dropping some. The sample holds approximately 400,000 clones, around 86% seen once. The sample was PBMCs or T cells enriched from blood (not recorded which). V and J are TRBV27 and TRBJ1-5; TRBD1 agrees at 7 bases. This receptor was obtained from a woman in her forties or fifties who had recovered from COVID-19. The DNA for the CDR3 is TGTGCCAGCAGAGTTACAGGGGATGGAATCAGGCCCCAGCATTTT. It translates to CASRVTGDGIRPQHF.